The TCR beta chain described here comes from a study of T-cell reconstitution after alpha-beta-depleted transplantation in children (dated by TCRdb to 2016 to 2017). Context from the whole study: Using TCR repertoire profiling, the study quantitatively followed how T-cell immune reconstitution unfolded in children after TCRalphabeta/CD19-depleted allogeneic hematopoietic cell transplantation.

Libraries came from PCR. This sample was sequenced with an Illumina HiSeq 2500. To normalize quantification of the TCRbeta repertoire, the TCR libraries were built with molecular barcoding that relied on unique molecular identifiers. TCRdb reworked the public reads: Q25 trimming with fastp, MiXCR clone assembly, productive beta chains retained. For every CDR3 protein sequence, its rows merge into one entry that carries the most common genes and DNA. In this sample the table shows roughly 310,000 distinct CDR3 sequences, approximately 23% of which occur a single time. Clones ranked in the top ten supply 9.5% to 12% of the sample. This specimen's treatment or condition label, per the study, means: allogeneic hematopoietic cell transplantation with graft depleted of TCRalphabeta T cells and CD19 B cells. The transplant recipients were children given TCRalphabeta/CD19-depleted allogeneic hematopoietic cell grafts.

Broad study findings and their caveats: In some patients, the high TCRbeta diversity seen at day 60 was put down to recipient T cells and intrathymic progenitors that had survived conditioning. Over the following months the frequencies of hyperexpanded clones went down, and after one year T-cell counts and TCRbeta diversity were mostly credited to newly produced T cells. About two months after transplant, the apparently early recovery of alphabetaT-cell counts reportedly depended on just several hundred clones that had expanded rapidly and came from non-depleted graft cells.

This clonotype has only a few counts. Its antigen is still unknown. Base quality data are lacking; no much larger clone is found one base away. V loses 6 bases at its end and J loses 3 bases; junction bases beyond the gene matches: 5. CDR1 SGHRS and CDR2 YFSETQ were looked up in the germline V gene. CDR3 length: 15 amino acids, cysteine to phenylalanine. Only the CDR3 portion is preserved as DNA: 45 bases, with reading frame beginning at the first base. The sample was PBMCs, mostly from graft donor cells, taken 180 days after TCRalphabeta/CD19-depleted stem cell transplant. The source is a male patient aged 10 to 17 who had a stem cell transplant for acute lymphoblastic leukemia, so the T cells may come from the graft donor. The V gene is TRBV5-1 and the J gene is TRBJ2-2, with 10 bases matching TRBD1. The DNA sequence is given as TGCGCCAGCACTTCGGACAGGGGGTACACCGGGGAGCTGTTTTTT. This translates into CASTSDRGYTGELFF.